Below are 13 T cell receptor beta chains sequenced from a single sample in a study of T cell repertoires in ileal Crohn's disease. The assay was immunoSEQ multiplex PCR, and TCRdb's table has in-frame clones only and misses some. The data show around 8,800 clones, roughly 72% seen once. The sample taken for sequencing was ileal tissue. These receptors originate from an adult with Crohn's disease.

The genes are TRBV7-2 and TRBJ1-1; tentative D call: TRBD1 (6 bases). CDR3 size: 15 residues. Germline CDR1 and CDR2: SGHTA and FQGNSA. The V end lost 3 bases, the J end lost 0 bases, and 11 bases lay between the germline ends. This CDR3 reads CASSFPGQVNTEAFF. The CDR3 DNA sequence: TGTGCCAGCAGCTTCCCGGGACAAGTGAACACTGAAGCTTTCTTT. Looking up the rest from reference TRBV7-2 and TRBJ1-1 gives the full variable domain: GAGVSQSPSNKVTEKGKDVELRCDPISGHTALYWYRQSLGQGLEFLIYFQGNSAPDKSGLPSDRFSAERTGGSVSTLTIQRTQQEDSAVYLCASSFPGQVNTEAFFGQGTRLTVV.

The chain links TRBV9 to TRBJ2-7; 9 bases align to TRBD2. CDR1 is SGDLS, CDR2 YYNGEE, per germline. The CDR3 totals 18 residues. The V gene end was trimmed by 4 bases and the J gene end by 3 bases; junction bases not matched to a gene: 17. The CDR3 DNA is TGTGCCAGCAGCCCCTATCCCGGGACTAGCCCAAGTCTCTACGAGCAGTACTTC. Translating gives CASSPYPGTSPSLYEQYF. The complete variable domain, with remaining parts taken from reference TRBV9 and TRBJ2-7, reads DSGVTQTPKHLITATGQRVTLRCSPRSGDLSVYWYQQSLDQGLQFLIQYYNGEERAKGNILERFSAQQFPDLHSELNLSSLELGDSALYFCASSPYPGTSPSLYEQYFGPGTRLTVT.

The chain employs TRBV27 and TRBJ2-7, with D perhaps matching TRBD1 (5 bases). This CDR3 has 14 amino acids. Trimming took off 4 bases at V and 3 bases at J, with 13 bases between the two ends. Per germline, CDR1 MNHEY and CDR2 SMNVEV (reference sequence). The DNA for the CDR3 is TGTGCCAGCAGTTATCTAGGGGCCAACTACGAGCAGTACTTC. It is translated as CASSYLGANYEQYF.

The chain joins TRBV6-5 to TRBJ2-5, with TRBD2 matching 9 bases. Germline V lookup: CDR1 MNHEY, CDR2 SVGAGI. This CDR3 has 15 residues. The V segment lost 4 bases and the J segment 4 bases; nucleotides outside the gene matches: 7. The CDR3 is CASSWSSGALETQYF. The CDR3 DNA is TGTGCCAGCAGTTGGTCTAGCGGGGCTTTAGAGACCCAGTACTTC.

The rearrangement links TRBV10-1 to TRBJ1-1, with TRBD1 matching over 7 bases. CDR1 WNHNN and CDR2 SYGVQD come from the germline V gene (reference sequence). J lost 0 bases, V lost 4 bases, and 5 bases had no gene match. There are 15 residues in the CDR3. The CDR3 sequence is CASSVDRRMNTEAFF. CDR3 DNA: TGCGCCAGCAGTGTGGACAGGCGCATGAACACTGAAGCTTTCTTT.

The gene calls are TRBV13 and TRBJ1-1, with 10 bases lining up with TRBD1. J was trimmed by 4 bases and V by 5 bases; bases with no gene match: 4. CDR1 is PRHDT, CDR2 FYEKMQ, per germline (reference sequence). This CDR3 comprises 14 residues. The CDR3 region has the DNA TGTGCCAGCAGCCTCCGGACAGGGGGCACTGAAGCTTTCTTT. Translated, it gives CASSLRTGGTEAFF.

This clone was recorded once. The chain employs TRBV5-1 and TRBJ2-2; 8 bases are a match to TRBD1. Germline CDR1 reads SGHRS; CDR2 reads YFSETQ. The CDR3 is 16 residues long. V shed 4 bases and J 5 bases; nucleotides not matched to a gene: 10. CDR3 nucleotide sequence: TGCGCCAGCAGCCCCGGACAGGGATGGGGGACCGGGGAGCTGTTTTTT. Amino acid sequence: CASSPGQGWGTGELFF.

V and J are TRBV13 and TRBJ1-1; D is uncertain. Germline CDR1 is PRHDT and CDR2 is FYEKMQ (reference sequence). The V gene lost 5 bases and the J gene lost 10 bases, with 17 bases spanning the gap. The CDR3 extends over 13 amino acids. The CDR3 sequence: CASSNGRGRRAFF. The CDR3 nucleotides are TGTGCCAGCAGCAACGGGCGGGGAAGACGAGCTTTCTTT. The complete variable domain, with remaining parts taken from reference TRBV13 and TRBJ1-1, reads AAGVIQSPRHLIKEKRETATLKCYPIPRHDTVYWYQQGPGQDPQFLISFYEKMQSDKGSIPDRFSAQQFSDYHSELNMSSLELGDSALYFCASSNGRGRRAFFGQGTRLTVV.

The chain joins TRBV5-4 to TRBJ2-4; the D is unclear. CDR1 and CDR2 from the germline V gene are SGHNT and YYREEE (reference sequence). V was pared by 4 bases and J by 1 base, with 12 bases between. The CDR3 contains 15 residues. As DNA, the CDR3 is TGTGCCAGCAGCCCCTCTGCTAGTGCCAAAAACATTCAGTACTTC. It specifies CASSPSASAKNIQYF. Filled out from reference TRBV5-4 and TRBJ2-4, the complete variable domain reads ETGVTQSPTHLIKTRGQQVTLRCSSQSGHNTVSWYQQALGQGPQFIFQYYREEENGRGNFPPRFSGLQFPNYSSELNVNALELDDSALYLCASSPSASAKNIQYFGAGTRLSVL.

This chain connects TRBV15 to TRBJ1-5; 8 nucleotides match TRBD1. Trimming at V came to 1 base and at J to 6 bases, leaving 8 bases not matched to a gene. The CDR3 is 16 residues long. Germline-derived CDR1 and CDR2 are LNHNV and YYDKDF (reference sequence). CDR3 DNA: TGTGCCACCAGCAGAGTTGCAGGGGGCAGGGCTCAGCCCCAGCATTTT. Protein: CATSRVAGGRAQPQHF.

CDR3 DNA: TGTGCCAGCCGCCAAATGGGGAGCTCCTACGAGCAGTACTTC. As protein: CASRQMGSSYEQYF. The chain is built from TRBV7-9 and TRBJ2-7, with D possibly being TRBD2 (5 bases). The CDR3 is made up of 14 amino acids. Germline lookup yields CDR1 SEHNR and CDR2 FQNEAQ (reference sequence). The V and J ends lost 8 bases and 0 bases respectively, with 14 bases between them.

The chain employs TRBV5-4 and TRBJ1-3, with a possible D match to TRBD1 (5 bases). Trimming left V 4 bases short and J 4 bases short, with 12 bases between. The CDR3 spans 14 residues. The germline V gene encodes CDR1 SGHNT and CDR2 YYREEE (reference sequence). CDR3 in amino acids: CASSRDRAGNTIYF. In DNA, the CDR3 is TGTGCCAGCAGCCGAGACAGAGCAGGAAACACCATATATTTT.

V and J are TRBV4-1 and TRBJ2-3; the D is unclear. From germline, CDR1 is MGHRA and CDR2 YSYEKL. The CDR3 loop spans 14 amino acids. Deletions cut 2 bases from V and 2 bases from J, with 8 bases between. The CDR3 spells CASSQTVNTDTQYF. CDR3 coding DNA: TGCGCCAGCAGCCAAACGGTAAACACAGATACGCAGTATTTT.